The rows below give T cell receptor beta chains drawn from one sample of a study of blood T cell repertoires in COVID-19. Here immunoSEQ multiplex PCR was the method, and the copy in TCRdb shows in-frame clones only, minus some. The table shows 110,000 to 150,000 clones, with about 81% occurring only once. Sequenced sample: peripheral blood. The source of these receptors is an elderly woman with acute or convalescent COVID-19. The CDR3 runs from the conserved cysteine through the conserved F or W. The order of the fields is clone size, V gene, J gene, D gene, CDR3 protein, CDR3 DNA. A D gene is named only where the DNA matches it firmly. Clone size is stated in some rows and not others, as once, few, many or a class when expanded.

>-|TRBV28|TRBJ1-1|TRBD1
CASRDRGNTEAFF
TGTGCCAGCAGGGACAGGGGGAACACTGAAGCTTTCTTT
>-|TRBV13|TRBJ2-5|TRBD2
CASGPSGSWYQETQYF
TGTGCCAGCGGACCTAGCGGGAGTTGGTACCAAGAGACCCAGTACTTC
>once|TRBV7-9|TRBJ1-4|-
CASSLGGGVEKLFF
TGTGCCAGCAGCCTCGGAGGGGGGGTTGAAAAACTGTTTTTT
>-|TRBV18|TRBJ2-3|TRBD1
CASRQGEDTQYF
TGTGCCAGCCGACAGGGGGAAGATACGCAGTATTTT
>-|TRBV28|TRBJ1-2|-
CASSSERIYGYTF
TGTGCCAGCAGTTCGGAGAGAATCTATGGCTACACCTTC
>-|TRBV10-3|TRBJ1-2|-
CAIEDIGGYTF
TGTGCCATCGAGGACATCGGCGGCTACACCTTC
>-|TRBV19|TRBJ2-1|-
CASSQTRVLDEQFF
TGTGCCAGTTCCCAGACTCGCGTCTTGGATGAGCAGTTCTTC
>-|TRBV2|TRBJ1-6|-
CASSVEGLPNSPLHF
TGTGCCAGCAGTGTGGAGGGCCTCCCCAATTCACCCCTCCACTTT
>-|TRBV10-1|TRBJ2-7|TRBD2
CAIARRASGYEQYF
TGCGCCATCGCTAGAAGGGCTAGCGGTTACGAGCAGTACTTC
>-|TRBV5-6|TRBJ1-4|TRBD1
CASRLQGAGEKLFF
TGTGCCAGCAGATTACAGGGGGCGGGAGAAAAACTGTTTTTT
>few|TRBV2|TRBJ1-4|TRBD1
CASSGGTGGYEKLFF
TGTGCCAGCAGCGGTGGTACAGGGGGATATGAAAAACTGTTTTTT
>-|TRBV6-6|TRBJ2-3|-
CASSSGLNQYF
TGTGCCAGCAGTTCGGGATTAAATCAGTATTTT
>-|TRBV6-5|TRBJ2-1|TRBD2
CASSSALSGGPNEQFF
TGTGCCAGCAGTTCCGCACTTTCGGGGGGGCCGAACGAGCAGTTCTTC
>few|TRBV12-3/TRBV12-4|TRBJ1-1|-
CASTLESYTEAFF
TGTGCCAGCACCCTTGAGAGTTATACTGAAGCTTTCTTT
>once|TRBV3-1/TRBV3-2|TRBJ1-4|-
CASSPQVTGSRELFF
TGTGCCAGCAGCCCCCAGGTCACGGGGTCTAGAGAACTGTTTTTT
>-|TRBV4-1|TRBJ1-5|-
CASSQDEDSFYSNQPQHF
TGCGCCAGCAGCCAAGATGAGGACAGTTTCTATAGCAATCAGCCCCAGCATTTT
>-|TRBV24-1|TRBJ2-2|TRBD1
CATSDPRGGRGLIGELFF
TGTGCCACCAGTGACCCCCGTGGGGGCAGGGGGCTGATCGGGGAGCTGTTTTTT
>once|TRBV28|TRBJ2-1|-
CASSRTYSYNEQFF
TGTGCCAGCAGTAGGACTTACTCCTACAATGAGCAGTTCTTC
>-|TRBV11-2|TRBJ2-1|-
CASSLWAGDEQFF
TGTGCCAGCAGCTTGTGGGCGGGTGATGAGCAGTTCTTC
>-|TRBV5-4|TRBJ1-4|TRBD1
CASSLSPGTGSGEKLFF
TGTGCCAGCAGCCTTAGTCCCGGGACAGGGTCGGGTGAAAAACTGTTTTTT
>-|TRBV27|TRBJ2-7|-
CASSRRVFSEQYF
TGTGCCAGCAGCCGCAGGGTTTTCTCCGAGCAGTACTTC
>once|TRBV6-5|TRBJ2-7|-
CASTTGHEQYF
TGTGCCAGCACCACAGGGCACGAGCAGTACTTC
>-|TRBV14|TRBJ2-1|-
CASSQERGTVHEQFF
TGTGCCAGCAGCCAAGAAAGGGGGACCGTGCATGAGCAGTTCTTC
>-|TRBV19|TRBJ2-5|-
CASRGKYQETQYF
TGTGCCAGCCGCGGAAAGTACCAAGAGACCCAGTACTTC
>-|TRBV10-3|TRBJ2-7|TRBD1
CAISERGRRYTYEQYF
TGTGCCATCAGTGAAAGGGGGCGAAGGTACACCTACGAGCAGTACTTC
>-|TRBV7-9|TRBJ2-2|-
CASSLGSGELFF
TGTGCCAGCAGCCTCGGTTCCGGGGAGCTGTTTTTT
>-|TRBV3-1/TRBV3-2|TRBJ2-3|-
CASSRETNTQYF
TGTGCCAGCAGCCGAGAGACTAATACGCAGTATTTT
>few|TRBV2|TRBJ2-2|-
CASSVDSYNTGELFF
TGTGCCAGCAGTGTTGACAGTTATAACACCGGGGAGCTGTTTTTT
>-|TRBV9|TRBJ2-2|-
CASSVGGTGELFF
TGTGCCAGCAGCGTAGGCGGCACCGGGGAGCTGTTTTTT
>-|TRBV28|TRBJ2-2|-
CASSLGRGTGELFF
TGTGCCAGCAGTTTAGGCAGGGGCACCGGGGAGCTGTTTTTT
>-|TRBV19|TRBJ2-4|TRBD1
CASSIGDRAGQYF
TGTGCCAGTAGTATAGGGGACAGAGCAGGTCAGTACTTC
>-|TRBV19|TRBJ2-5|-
CASNSPGLPQETQYF
TGTGCCAGTAATTCCCCTGGCCTCCCCCAAGAGACCCAGTACTTC
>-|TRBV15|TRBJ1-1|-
CATSRVGAGTEAFF
TGTGCCACCAGCAGAGTAGGGGCCGGCACTGAAGCTTTCTTT
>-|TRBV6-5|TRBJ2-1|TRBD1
CASSYLGQAPKNEQFF
TGTGCCAGCAGTTACCTCGGACAGGCCCCCAAGAATGAGCAGTTCTTC
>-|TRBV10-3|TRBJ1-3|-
CAITETAGNTIYF
TGTGCCATCACCGAGACAGCTGGAAACACCATATATTTT
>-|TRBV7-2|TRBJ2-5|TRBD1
CASSFNRGPETQYF
TGTGCCAGCAGCTTTAACAGGGGCCCGGAGACCCAGTACTTC
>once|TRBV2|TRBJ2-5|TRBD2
CASSDPLRGRAKETQYF
TGTGCCAGCAGTGACCCGCTCCGCGGGAGGGCCAAAGAGACCCAGTACTTC
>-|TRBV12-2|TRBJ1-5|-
CASRLAQRGPFVPGQFLNQPQHF
TGTGCAAGTCGCTTAGCCCAGCGCGGCCCTTTTGTCCCGGGACAGTTTCTTAATCAGCCCCAGCATTTT
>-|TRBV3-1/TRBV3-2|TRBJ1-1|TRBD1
CASSGTADTEAFF
TGTGCCAGCAGTGGGACAGCGGACACTGAAGCTTTCTTT
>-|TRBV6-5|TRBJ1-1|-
CASSYSFLPGGTEAFF
TGTGCCAGCAGTTACTCTTTTCTCCCAGGTGGCACTGAAGCTTTCTTT
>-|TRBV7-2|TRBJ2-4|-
CASSLSWRIAKNIQYF
TGTGCCAGCAGCTTATCGTGGCGGATAGCCAAAAACATTCAGTACTTC
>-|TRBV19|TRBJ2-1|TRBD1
CASSIVYWQGAEQFF
TGTGCCAGTAGTATAGTGTACTGGCAGGGGGCTGAGCAGTTCTTC
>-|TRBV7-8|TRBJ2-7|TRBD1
CASSSGTGAYEQYF
TGTGCCAGCAGCTCGGGGACAGGGGCTTACGAGCAGTACTTC
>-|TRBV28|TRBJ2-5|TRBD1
CASSSAGTGQETQYF
TGTGCCAGCAGTTCAGCCGGGACAGGGCAAGAGACCCAGTACTTC
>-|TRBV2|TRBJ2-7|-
CASSMSWSRFYEQYF
TGTGCCAGCAGTATGAGCTGGAGTAGATTCTACGAGCAGTACTTC
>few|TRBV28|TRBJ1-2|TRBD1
CASSFLGQENYGYTF
TGTGCCAGCAGTTTCCTGGGACAGGAAAACTATGGCTACACCTTC
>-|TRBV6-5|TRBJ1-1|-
CASSYSGPDEAFF
TGTGCCAGCAGTTACTCGGGGCCGGATGAAGCTTTCTTT
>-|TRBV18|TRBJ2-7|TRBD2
CASSQNSGRAGEQYF
TGTGCCAGCTCCCAGAATAGCGGGAGGGCCGGCGAGCAGTACTTC
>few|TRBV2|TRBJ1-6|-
CASTLVSPLHF
TGTGCCAGCACACTGGTTTCACCCCTCCACTTT
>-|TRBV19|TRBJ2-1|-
CASSFTGTQFF
TGTGCCAGTAGTTTTACCGGGACACAGTTCTTC
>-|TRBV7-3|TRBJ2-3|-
CASSLLSPEDTQYF
TGTGCCAGCAGCTTACTTAGTCCGGAGGATACGCAGTATTTT
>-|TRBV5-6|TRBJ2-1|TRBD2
CASSLLAGGSYNEQFF
TGTGCCAGCAGCTTATTAGCGGGGGGAAGCTACAATGAGCAGTTCTTC
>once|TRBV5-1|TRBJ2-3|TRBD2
CASSPLAGGTDTQYF
TGCGCCAGCAGCCCGTTAGCGGGAGGGACAGATACGCAGTATTTT
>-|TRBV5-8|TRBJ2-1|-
CASSNRDKYNEQFF
TGTGCCAGCAGCAACCGGGACAAATACAATGAGCAGTTCTTC